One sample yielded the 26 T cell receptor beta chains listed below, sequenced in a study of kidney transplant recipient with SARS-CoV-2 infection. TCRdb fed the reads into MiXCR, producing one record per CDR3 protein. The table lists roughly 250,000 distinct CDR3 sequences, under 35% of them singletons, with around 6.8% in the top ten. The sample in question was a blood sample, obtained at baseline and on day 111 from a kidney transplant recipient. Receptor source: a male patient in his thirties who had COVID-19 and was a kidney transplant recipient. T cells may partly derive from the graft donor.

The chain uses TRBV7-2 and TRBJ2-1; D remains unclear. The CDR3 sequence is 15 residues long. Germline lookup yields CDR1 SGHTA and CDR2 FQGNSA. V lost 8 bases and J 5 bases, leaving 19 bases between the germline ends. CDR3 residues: CASGPSRARNNEQFF. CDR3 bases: TGTGCCAGCGGCCCCAGTCGGGCCCGGAACAATGAGCAGTTCTTC.

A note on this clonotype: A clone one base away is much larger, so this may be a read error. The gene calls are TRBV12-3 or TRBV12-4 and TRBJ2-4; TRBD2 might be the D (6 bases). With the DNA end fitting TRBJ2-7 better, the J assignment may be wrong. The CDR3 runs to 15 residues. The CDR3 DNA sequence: TGTGCCATCAGTCCACGTAGCGGTCGTTCCTACGAGCAGTACTTC. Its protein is CAISPRSGRSYEQYF.

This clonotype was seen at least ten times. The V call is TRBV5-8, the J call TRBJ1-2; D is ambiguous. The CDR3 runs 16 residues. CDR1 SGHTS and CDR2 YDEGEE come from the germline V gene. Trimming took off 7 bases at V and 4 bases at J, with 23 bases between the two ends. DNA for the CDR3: TGTGCCAGCCCAGATGCTCATCCACGAAAGACCTATGGCTACACCTTC. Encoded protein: CASPDAHPRKTYGYTF.

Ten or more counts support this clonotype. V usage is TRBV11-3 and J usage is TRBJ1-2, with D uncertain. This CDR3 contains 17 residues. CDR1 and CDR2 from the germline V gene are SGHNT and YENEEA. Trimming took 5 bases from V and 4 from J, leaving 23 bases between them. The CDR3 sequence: CASSTNIDLGKTYGYTF. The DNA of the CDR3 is TGTGCCAGCAGCACTAACATCGATCTCGGAAAGACCTATGGCTACACCTTC. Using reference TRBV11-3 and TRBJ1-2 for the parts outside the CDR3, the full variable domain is EAGVVQSPRYKIIEKKQPVAFWCNPISGHNTLYWYLQNLGQGPELLIRYENEEAVDDSQLPKDRFSAERLKGVDSTLKIQPAELGDSAVYLCASSTNIDLGKTYGYTFGSGTRLTVV.

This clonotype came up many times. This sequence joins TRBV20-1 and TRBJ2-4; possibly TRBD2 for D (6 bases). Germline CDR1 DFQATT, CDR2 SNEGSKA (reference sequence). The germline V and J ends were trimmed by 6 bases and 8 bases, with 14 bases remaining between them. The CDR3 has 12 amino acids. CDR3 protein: CSARLVEDIQYF. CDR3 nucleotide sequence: TGCAGTGCAAGACTAGTCGAGGACATTCAGTACTTC.

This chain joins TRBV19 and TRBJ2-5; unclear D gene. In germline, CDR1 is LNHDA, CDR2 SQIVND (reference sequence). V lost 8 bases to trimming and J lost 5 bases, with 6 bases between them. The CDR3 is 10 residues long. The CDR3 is CASLGETQYF. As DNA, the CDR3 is TGTGCCAGTTTGGGGGAGACCCAGTACTTC.

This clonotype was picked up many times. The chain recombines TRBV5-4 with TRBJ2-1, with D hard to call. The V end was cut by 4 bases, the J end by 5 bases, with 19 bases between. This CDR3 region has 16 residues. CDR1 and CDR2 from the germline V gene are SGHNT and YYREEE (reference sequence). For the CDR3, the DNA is TGTGCCAGCAGCCAGGAGTGGTTGGCGGCCAACAATGAGCAGTTCTTC. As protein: CASSQEWLAANNEQFF.

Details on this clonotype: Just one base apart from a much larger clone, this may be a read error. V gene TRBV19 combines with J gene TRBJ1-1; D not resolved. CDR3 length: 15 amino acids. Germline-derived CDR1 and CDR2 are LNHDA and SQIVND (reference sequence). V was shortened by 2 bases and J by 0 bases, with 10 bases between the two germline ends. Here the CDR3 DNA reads TGTGCCAGTAGTATATTCCAGGAGTTGAACACTGAAGCTTTCTTT. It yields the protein CASSIFQELNTEAFF.

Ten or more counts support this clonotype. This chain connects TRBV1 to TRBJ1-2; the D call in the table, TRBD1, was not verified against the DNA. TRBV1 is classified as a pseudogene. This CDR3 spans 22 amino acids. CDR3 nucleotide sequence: TGCACCAGCAGCCAAGTTCCGCGTTTGACAGGGGGCCTCTGGGGTGGTAACTATGGCTACACCTTC. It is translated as CTSSQVPRLTGGLWGGNYGYTF.

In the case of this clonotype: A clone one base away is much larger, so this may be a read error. The CDR3 bases are TGCGCCAGCAGCCTCGTGGCAGGGAGCACTGAAGCTTCCTTT. Translating gives CASSLVAGSTEASF. The V call is TRBV5-1, the J call TRBJ1-1; tentatively, D is TRBD1 (5 bases). Germline V lookup: CDR1 SGHRS, CDR2 YFSETQ. The CDR3 extends over 14 amino acids.

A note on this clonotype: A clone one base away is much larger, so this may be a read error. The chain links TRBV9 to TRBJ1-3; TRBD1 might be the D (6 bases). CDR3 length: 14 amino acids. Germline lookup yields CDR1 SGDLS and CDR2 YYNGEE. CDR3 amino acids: CAGSGGQTGNTIYF. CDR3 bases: TGTGCCGGCAGCGGAGGACAGACTGGAAACACCATATATTTT. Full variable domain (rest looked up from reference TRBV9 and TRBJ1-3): DSGVTQTPKHLITATGQRVTLRCSPRSGDLSVYWYQQSLDQGLQFLIQYYNGEERAKGNILERFSAQQFPDLHSELNLSSLELGDSALYFCAGSGGQTGNTIYFGEGSWLTVV.

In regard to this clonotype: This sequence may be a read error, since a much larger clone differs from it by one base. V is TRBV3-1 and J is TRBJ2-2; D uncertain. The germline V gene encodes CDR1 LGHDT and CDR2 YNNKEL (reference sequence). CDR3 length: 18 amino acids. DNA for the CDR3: TGTACCAGCAGCTCAGGCTGTCCCATTTCAGGCTTGACCGGGGAGCTGTTTTTT. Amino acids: CTSSSGCPISGLTGELFF.

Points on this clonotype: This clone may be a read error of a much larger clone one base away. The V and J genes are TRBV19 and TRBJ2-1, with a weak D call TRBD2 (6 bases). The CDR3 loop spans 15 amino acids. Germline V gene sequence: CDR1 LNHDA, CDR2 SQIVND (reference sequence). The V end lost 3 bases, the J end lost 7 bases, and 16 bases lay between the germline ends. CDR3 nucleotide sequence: TGTGCCAGTAGTATCGGGGGAGTATCGGGGAATGAGCAGTTCTTC. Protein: CASSIGGVSGNEQFF.

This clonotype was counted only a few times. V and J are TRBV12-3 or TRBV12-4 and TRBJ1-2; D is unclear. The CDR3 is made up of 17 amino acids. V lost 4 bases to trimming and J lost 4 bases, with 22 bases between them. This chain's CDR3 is CASSSTCSFRKTYGYTF. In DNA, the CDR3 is TGTGCCAGCAGTTCCACTTGCAGCTTCCGAAAGACCTATGGCTACACCTTC.

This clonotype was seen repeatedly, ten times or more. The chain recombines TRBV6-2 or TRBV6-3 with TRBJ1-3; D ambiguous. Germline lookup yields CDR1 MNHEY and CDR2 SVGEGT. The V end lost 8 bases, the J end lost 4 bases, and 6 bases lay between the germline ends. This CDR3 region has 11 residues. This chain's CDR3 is CASSNGNTIYF. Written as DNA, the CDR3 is TGTGCCAGCTCTAACGGAAACACCATATATTTT.

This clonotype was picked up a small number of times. As DNA, the CDR3 is TGTGCCACCAGTGACGCCGGGACAGGGTCGATTCAGTACTTC. Translation gives CATSDAGTGSIQYF. The chain joins TRBV24-1 to TRBJ2-4; 9 bases fit TRBD1. This CDR3 comprises 14 residues. CDR1 and CDR2 from the germline V gene are KGHDR and SFDVKD. The V segment lost 4 bases and the J segment 10 bases; nucleotides outside the gene matches: 7.

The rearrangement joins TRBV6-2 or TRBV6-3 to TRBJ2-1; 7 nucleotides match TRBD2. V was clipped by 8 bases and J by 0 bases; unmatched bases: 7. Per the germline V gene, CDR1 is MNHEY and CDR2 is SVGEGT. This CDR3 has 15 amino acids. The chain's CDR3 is CASSTAGDSYNEQFF. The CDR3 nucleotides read TGTGCCAGCTCGACGGCGGGAGACTCCTACAATGAGCAGTTCTTC.

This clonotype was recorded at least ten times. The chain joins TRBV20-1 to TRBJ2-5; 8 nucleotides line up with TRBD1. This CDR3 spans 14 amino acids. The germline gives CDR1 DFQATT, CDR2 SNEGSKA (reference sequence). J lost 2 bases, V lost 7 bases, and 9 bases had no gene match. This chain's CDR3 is CSVDQGAGQETQYF. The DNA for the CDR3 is TGCAGTGTCGACCAGGGGGCGGGGCAAGAGACCCAGTACTTC.

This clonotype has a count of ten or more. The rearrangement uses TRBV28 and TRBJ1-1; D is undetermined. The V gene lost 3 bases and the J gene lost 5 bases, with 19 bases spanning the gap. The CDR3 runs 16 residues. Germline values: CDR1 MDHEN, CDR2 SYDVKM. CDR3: CASSFAPSGGSTEAFF. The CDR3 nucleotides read TGTGCCAGCAGTTTTGCCCCGTCAGGAGGGAGTACTGAAGCTTTCTTT.

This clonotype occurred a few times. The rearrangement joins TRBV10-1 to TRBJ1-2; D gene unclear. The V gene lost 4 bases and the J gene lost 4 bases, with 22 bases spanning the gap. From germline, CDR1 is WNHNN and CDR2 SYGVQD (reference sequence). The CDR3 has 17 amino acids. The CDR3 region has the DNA TGCGCCAGCAGTGGGAAGAAAAGATCGCGAAAGACCTATGGCTACACCTTC. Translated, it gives CASSGKKRSRKTYGYTF.

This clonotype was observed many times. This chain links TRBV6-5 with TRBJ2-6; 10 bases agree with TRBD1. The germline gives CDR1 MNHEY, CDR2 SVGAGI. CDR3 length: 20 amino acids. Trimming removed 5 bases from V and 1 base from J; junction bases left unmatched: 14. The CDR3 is CASSDYGTGEITSGANVLTF. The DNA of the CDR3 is TGTGCCAGCAGTGACTACGGGACAGGGGAAATAACTTCTGGGGCCAACGTCCTGACTTTC.

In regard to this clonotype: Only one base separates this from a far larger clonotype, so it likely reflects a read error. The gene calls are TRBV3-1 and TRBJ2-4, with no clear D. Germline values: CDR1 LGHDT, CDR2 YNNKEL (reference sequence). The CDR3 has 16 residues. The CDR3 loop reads CASSQGTAPRPYGCTF. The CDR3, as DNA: TGTGCCAGCAGCCAAGGGACGGCGCCCCGGCCCTATGGCTGCACCTTC.

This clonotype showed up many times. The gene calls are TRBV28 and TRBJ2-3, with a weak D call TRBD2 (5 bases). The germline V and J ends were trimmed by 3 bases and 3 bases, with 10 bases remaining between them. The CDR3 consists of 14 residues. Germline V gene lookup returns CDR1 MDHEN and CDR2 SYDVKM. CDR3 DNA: TGTGCCAGCAGTTTCTTGAGCGGAACAGATACGCAGTATTTT. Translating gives CASSFLSGTDTQYF. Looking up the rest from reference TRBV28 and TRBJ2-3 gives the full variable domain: DVKVTQSSRYLVKRTGEKVFLECVQDMDHENMFWYRQDPGLGLRLIYFSYDVKMKEKGDIPEGYSVSREKKERFSLILESASTNQTSMYLCASSFLSGTDTQYFGPGTRLTVL.

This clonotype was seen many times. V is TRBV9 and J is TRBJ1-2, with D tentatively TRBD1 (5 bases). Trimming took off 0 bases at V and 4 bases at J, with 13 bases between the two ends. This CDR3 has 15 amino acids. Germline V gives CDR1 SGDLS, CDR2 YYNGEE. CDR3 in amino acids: CASSVGKGHGYGYTF. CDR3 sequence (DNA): TGTGCCAGCAGCGTAGGGAAGGGGCACGGCTATGGCTACACCTTC.

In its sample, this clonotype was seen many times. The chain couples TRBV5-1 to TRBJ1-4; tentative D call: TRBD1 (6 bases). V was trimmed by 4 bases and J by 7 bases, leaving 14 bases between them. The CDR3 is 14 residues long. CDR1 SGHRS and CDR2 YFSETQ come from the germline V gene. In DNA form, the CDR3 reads TGCGCCAGCAGCGGCAGGGGCGCAGGTGAAAAACTGTTTTTT. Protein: CASSGRGAGEKLFF.

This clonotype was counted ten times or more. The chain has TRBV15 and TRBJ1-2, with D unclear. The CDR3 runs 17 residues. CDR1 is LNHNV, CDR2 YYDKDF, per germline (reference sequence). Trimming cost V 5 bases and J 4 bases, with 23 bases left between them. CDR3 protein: CATSFLRRCGKTYGYTF. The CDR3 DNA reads TGTGCCACCAGCTTTCTTAGAAGGTGTGGAAAGACCTATGGCTACACCTTC.